This T cell receptor (beta chain) was identified during a study of PD-L1 blockade in urothelial cancer. The investigators introduced synthetic TCR analog templates into each PCR as spikes. Using immunoSEQ multiplex PCR, the repertoire was profiled, and TCRdb retains in-frame clones only, with some absent. The data contain tens of thousands of clones, more than 75% of them singletons. There are 15 residues in the CDR3. Trimming removed 1 base from V and 6 bases from J; junction bases left unmatched: 6. Germline assignment: CDR1 SGHTA and CDR2 FQGNSA. Documented time point: pretreatment peripheral blood. The study enrolled patients with locally advanced or metastatic urothelial carcinoma. Each individual provided 1 to 8 samples (taken pretreatment and on-treatment).

The sequences come from PBMCs, collected around atezolizumab (anti-PD-L1) treatment. This clonotype originated in a man in his fifties or sixties with urothelial cancer. The J gene is TRBJ1-5, the V gene TRBV7-2; 7 bases agree with TRBD1. The CDR3 sequence is CASSLVLAGGQPQHF. The DNA of the CDR3 is TGTGCCAGCAGCTTAGTACTGGCAGGGGGTCAGCCCCAGCATTTT.